This T cell receptor (beta chain) was recovered during a study of cytomegalovirus exposure and HLA in healthy donors. Study conclusions and caveats: Among TCR beta chains, those listed as cytomegalovirus-associated numbered about 160. In an earlier analysis, about 87% or about 30%: the productive usage of most TCR beta V segments. In a later analysis, at a false discovery rate of 0.05, under 20,000 TCR beta sequences were associated with HLA alleles.

CDR3 size: 13 residues. Trimming took 5 bases from V and 2 from J, leaving 10 bases between them. Per germline, CDR1 MNHEY and CDR2 SMNVEV (reference sequence). With 60 Vbeta and 13 Jbeta primers, the PCR was carried out. Repertoires were generated with immunoSEQ multiplex PCR, while TCRdb's copy carries only in-frame clones and drops some. The sample shows 85,000 to 100,000 clones, over 70% of them seen only once. In the case of this clone: Its antigen is unidentified.

The sequencing sample was made of PBMCs. V and J are TRBV27 and TRBJ2-7; TRBD2 might be the D (6 bases). This TCR derives from a girl aged 2-10 years in good health and CMV-seropositive. The CDR3 nucleotides read TGTGCCAGCAGTAACCGGGAGCCCTACGAGCAGTACTTC. This gives the protein CASSNREPYEQYF.